This T cell receptor beta chain was sequenced for a study of T-cell memory formation after mild COVID-19. Points from the study as a whole: CD4+ bias marked clones expanding day 15 to 37, unlike balanced contracting clones. Clones that contracted clustered mainly in CM and EM if CD4+ and in EMRA if CD8+.

TCR alpha and TCR beta cDNA libraries carrying sample barcodes and UMIs were produced by 5'RACE using constant-segment primers. MiXCR, run by TCRdb on the 5' RACE reads, gives a single entry per CDR3 protein. The sample lists around 370,000 distinct CDR3 sequences, 21% occurring once. Trimming stripped 0 bases from V and 4 bases from J, with 7 bases between. The germline gives CDR1 SGHRS, CDR2 YFSETQ. This CDR3 is built from 14 residues. Concerning this clonotype itself: What it binds is unknown.

Sequenced: PBMCs or a T cell subset sorted from them (not recorded which). The chain carries TRBV5-1 and TRBJ2-2; D is perhaps TRBD2 (5 bases). This TCR derives from an adult woman who had mild COVID-19 (a few samples of this study predate the infection). Cell type and time point are not known. CDR3 sequence: CASSLGRPTGELFF. CDR3 nucleotides: TGCGCCAGCAGCTTGGGGAGGCCCACCGGGGAGCTGTTTTTT.